This TCR beta chain emerged from a study of T cells in Graves' hyperthyroidism and ophthalmopathy. V shed 3 bases and J shed 9 bases, with 12 bases lying between them. Germline V lookup: CDR1 MGHDK, CDR2 SYGVNS. There are 13 residues in the CDR3. Findings of the study overall: Stable hyperthyroidism was told apart from ophthalmopathy by a model built on 13 V-J features. Most clonotypes expanded in the thyroid (above 0.001) were also present in blood.

In its sample, this clonotype was seen a few times. Its antigen is not known. There were TCR beta CDR3 regions amplified from RNA transcripts. HTBI primers were employed in a first-round RT-PCR of the TCR CDR3. TCRdb itself ran the multiplex PCR reads through MiXCR, one entry per CDR3 protein. The repertoire includes 400,000 to 600,000 distinct CDR3 sequences, around 15% of them detected once, and less than 30% sits in the top ten. The sequencing sample was made of blood. The sequence came from a woman in her twenties or thirties with Graves' ophthalmopathy. This chain joins TRBV25-1 and TRBJ2-1; unclear D gene. The CDR3 loop is CASSDHGPVEQFF. The CDR3 bases are TGTGCCAGCAGTGACCACGGACCCGTTGAGCAGTTCTTC.